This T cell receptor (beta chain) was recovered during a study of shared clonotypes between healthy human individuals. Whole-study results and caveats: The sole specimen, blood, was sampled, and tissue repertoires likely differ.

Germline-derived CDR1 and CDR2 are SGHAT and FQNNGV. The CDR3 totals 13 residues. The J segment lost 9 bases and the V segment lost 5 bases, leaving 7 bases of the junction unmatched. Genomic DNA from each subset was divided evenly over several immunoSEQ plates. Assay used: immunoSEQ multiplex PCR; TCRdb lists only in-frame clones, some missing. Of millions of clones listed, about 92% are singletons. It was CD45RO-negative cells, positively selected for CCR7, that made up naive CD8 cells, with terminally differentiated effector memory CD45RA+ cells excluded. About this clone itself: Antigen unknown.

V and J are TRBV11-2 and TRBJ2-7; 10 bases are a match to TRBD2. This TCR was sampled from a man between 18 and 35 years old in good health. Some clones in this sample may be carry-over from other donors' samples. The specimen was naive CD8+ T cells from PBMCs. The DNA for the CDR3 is TGTGCCAGCAGCCTAGCGGGGGATAGGTGGCAGTACTTC. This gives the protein CASSLAGDRWQYF.